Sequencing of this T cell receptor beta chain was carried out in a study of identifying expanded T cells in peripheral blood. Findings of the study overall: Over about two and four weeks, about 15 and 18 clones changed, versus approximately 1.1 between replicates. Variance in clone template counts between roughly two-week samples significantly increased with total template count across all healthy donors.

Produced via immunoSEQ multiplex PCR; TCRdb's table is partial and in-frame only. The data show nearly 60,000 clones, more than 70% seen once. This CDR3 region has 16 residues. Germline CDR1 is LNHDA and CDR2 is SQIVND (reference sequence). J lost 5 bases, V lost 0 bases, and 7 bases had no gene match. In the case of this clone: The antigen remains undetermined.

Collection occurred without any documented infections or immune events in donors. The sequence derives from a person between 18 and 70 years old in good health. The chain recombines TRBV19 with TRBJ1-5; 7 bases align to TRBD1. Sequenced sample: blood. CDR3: CASSIDSQGGDQPQHF. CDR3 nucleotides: TGTGCCAGTAGTATAGACAGCCAGGGGGGCGATCAGCCCCAGCATTTT.